The clone carrying this TCR beta chain was counted many times. The antigen is not known. The data stem from a study of early T cells in non-severe SARS-CoV-2 infection. Broader study findings: Matches to VDJdb favored anti-spike CD8 responses and missed private and CD4 specificities.

Attached unique molecular identifiers marked individual cDNA molecules. TCRdb independently ran MiXCR on the 5' RACE reads; one entry per CDR3 protein. The table includes some 91,000 distinct CDR3 sequences, about 13% detected once. Material for sequencing was whole blood. This TCR was recovered from an adult who was a healthcare worker with PCR-confirmed SARS-CoV-2 infection or an uninfected control (not recorded which).

The CDR3 nucleotides read TGCAGTGCTAGCGGTCTAGCGGGGGGGCCGGGCAATGAGCAGTTCTTC. Protein sequence: CSASGLAGGPGNEQFF. The V call is TRBV20-1, the J call TRBJ2-1; 12 bases are a match to TRBD2. CDR3 length: 16 amino acids. Germline CDR1 DFQATT, CDR2 SNEGSKA (reference sequence). The ends lost 3 bases at V and 6 bases at J; junction bases unmatched: 9.